This is a list of T cell receptor beta chains from one sample in a study of cytomegalovirus exposure and HLA in healthy donors. Assay: immunoSEQ multiplex PCR; the TCRdb copy retains only in-frame clones and omits some. This sample has around 180,000 clones; roughly 86% occur once, and the top ten carry roughly 1.8%. Sequencing was done on a sample of PBMCs. All receptors derive from a woman between 18 and 29 years old in good health and CMV-seronegative. Each CDR3 is given with its conserved first and last residue. D genes are given only for firm matches. The size of a clone is reported for some rows only, either as once, few or many, or as a class for expanded clones.

cdr3_aa,cdr3_nt,clone_size,v_call,j_call,d_call
CATSTDRAYEQYF,TGTGCCACCAGCACGGACAGGGCCTACGAGCAGTACTTC,.,TRBV15,TRBJ2-7,TRBD1
CASSPPWGLYSPLHF,TGTGCCAGCAGTCCTCCGTGGGGGCTCTATTCACCCCTCCACTTT,.,TRBV6-1,TRBJ1-6,.
CAISESQTGYEQYF,TGTGCCATCAGTGAGTCGCAGACTGGATACGAGCAGTACTTC,few,TRBV10-3,TRBJ2-7,.
CASSLDWGINTEAFF,TGTGCCAGCAGCTTAGACTGGGGCATTAACACTGAAGCTTTCTTT,.,TRBV7-2,TRBJ1-1,.
CAIRVQGSSDTQYF,TGTGCCATCAGAGTACAGGGTTCTTCAGATACGCAGTATTTT,.,TRBV10-3,TRBJ2-3,.
CASSLGFSGLNEKLFF,TGTGCCAGCAGCTTAGGTTTCTCAGGCCTTAATGAAAAACTGTTTTTT,.,TRBV7-9,TRBJ1-4,.
CAMRTGATDTQYF,TGTGCCATGAGGACAGGGGCTACAGATACGCAGTATTTT,.,TRBV10-3,TRBJ2-3,TRBD1
CASSLAGGGADTQYF,TGCGCCAGCAGCTTGGCAGGCGGGGGGGCGGATACGCAGTATTTT,.,TRBV5-1,TRBJ2-3,TRBD2
CASPGSGGTDTQYF,TGTGCCAGCCCAGGCAGCGGCGGCACAGATACGCAGTATTTT,.,TRBV6-4,TRBJ2-3,.
CAWSVGGDEQFF,TGTGCCTGGAGTGTAGGTGGAGATGAGCAGTTCTTC,.,TRBV30,TRBJ2-1,.
CASSQGRAGDDPGNTIYF,TGCGCCAGCAGCCAGGGTAGGGCGGGGGATGATCCTGGAAACACCATATATTTT,.,TRBV4-1,TRBJ1-3,.
CAISPTGTGLYF,TGTGCCATCAGTCCGACCGGGACAGGGTTGTACTTC,.,TRBV10-3,TRBJ2-7,TRBD1
CASSPTRLAGGNEQFF,TGTGCCAGCAGCCCCACCCGACTAGCGGGGGGGAATGAGCAGTTCTTC,.,TRBV7-2,TRBJ2-1,TRBD2
CASCEPGTAYEQYF,TGTGCCAGTTGTGAACCGGGGACAGCCTACGAGCAGTACTTC,.,TRBV6-1,TRBJ2-7,TRBD1
CASSPGTGSFNSPLHF,TGCGCCAGCAGCCCTGGGACAGGGTCATTTAATTCACCCCTCCACTTT,.,TRBV5-1,TRBJ1-6,TRBD1
CASSPGQVYEQYF,TGTGCCAGCTCACCGGGACAGGTATACGAGCAGTACTTC,.,TRBV18,TRBJ2-7,TRBD1
CASSQGSGGTDTQYF,TGTGCCAGCTCACAGGGTAGCGGGGGCACAGATACGCAGTATTTT,.,TRBV18,TRBJ2-3,TRBD2
CSVDSGTGDYGYTF,TGCAGCGTTGACTCCGGGACAGGGGACTATGGCTACACCTTC,.,TRBV29-1,TRBJ1-2,TRBD1
CASSREGLVTSYEQYF,TGTGCCAGCAGCAGGGAGGGGTTGGTAACGTCCTACGAGCAGTACTTC,once,TRBV5-4,TRBJ2-7,TRBD2
CASSTTGANQPQHF,TGTGCCAGCAGTACCACAGGGGCTAATCAGCCCCAGCATTTT,.,TRBV6-1,TRBJ1-5,TRBD1
CASSSPAGGPANEQYF,TGTGCCAGCAGCTCCCCAGCGGGAGGGCCGGCGAACGAGCAGTACTTC,.,TRBV11-3,TRBJ2-7,TRBD2
CASSPTVYYGYTF,TGTGCCAGCAGTCCCACAGTATACTATGGCTACACCTTC,.,TRBV28,TRBJ1-2,.
CASSQGPDTQYF,TGCGCCAGCAGCCAGGGGCCAGATACGCAGTATTTT,.,TRBV10-1,TRBJ2-3,.
CASSPRQGKTNYGYTF,TGTGCCAGCTCACCGCGACAGGGAAAGACTAACTATGGCTACACCTTC,.,TRBV18,TRBJ1-2,TRBD1
CASSKRAPDSGQGNNSPLHF,TGTGCCAGCAGCAAACGAGCTCCGGATTCTGGCCAGGGGAATAATTCACCCCTCCACTTT,once,TRBV21-1,TRBJ1-6,.
CASSELEGAQETQYF,TGTGCCAGCAGTGAATTGGAGGGGGCCCAAGAGACCCAGTACTTC,.,TRBV6-1,TRBJ2-5,.
CASSVDVGDEQYF,TGTGCCAGCAGCGTAGATGTGGGAGACGAGCAGTACTTC,.,TRBV9,TRBJ2-7,.
CASNRPNTDTQYF,TGTGCCAGCAACAGGCCAAACACAGATACGCAGTATTTT,.,TRBV28,TRBJ2-3,.
CASRKDPTGGVNEQFF,TGCGCCAGCAGGAAAGACCCGACAGGGGGCGTAAATGAGCAGTTCTTC,.,TRBV4-1,TRBJ2-1,TRBD1
CASSPMGGASYNEQFF,TGTGCCAGCAGTCCCATGGGGGGGGCCTCCTACAATGAGCAGTTCTTC,.,TRBV7-8,TRBJ2-1,.